This TCR beta chain derives from a study of beta chain features in type 1 diabetes. Germline V gives CDR1 GTSNPN, CDR2 SVGIG (reference sequence). V gave up 0 bases and J gave up 8 bases, with 11 bases separating them. The length of the CDR3 is 14 residues. A remark on this clone: Its antigen remains unidentified.

In total, each donor contributed a single heparinised blood draw that averaged roughly 110 mL. Study-level points and caveats: In type 1 diabetes patients, VDJ junctions had fewer insertions; deletions at these junctions were more frequent. Type 1 diabetes patients had moderately but significantly shorter TCRB CDR3s in all four CD4+ subsets.

Expressed TCRB transcripts were sequenced because the isolated RNA had all been reverse transcribed beforehand. The method was immunoSEQ multiplex PCR; TCRdb's version includes in-frame clones alone and lacks a portion of them. The sample has 350,000 to 450,000 clones, over 11% seen once. The sequenced sample was naive CD4+ T cells from blood. The chain couples TRBV30 to TRBJ1-6, with D maybe TRBD1 (5 bases). This receptor was taken from a man younger than 45 in good health. The CDR3 protein is CAWSVRVGDSPLHF. For the CDR3, the DNA is TGTGCCTGGAGTGTACGGGTAGGGGATTCACCCCTCCACTTT. The whole variable domain, filled in from reference TRBV30 and TRBJ1-6, reads SQTIHQWPATLVQPVGSPLSLECTVEGTSNPNLYWYRQAAGRGLQLLFYSVGIGQISSEVPQNLSASRPQDRQFILSSKKLLLSDSGFYLCAWSVRVGDSPLHFGNGTRLTVT.